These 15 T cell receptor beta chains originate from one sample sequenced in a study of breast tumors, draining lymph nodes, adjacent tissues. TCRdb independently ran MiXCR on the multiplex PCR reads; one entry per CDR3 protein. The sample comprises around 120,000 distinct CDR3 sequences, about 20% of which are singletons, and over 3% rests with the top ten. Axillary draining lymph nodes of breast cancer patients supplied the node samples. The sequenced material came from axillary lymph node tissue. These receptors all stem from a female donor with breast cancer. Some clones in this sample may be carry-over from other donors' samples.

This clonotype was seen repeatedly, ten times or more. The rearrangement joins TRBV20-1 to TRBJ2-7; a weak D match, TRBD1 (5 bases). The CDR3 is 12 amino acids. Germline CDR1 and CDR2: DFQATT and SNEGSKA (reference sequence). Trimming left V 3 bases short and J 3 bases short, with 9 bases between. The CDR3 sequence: CSASSRVYEQYF. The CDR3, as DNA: TGCAGTGCTAGTTCCAGGGTCTACGAGCAGTACTTC.

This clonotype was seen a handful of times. The CDR3 coding sequence is TGTGCCAGCATCGCTCCGGGGTACTCTGGAAACACCATATATTTT. Translation gives CASIAPGYSGNTIYF. The chain joins TRBV11-2 to TRBJ1-3; D not certain. From germline, CDR1 is SGHAT and CDR2 FQNNGV. Trimming took off 7 bases at V and 0 bases at J, with 13 bases between the two ends. The CDR3 length is 15 residues.

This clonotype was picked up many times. The CDR3 protein is CASSLLGADTDTQYF. In DNA, the CDR3 is TGTGCCAGCAGTTTGTTAGGGGCGGACACAGATACGCAGTATTTT. The J gene is TRBJ2-3, the V gene TRBV12-3 or TRBV12-4; D is possibly TRBD1 (5 bases). This CDR3 spans 15 amino acids. V dropped 3 bases and J dropped 2 bases, with 12 bases sitting between them.

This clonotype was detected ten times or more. In DNA form, the CDR3 reads TGTGCCAGCAGCTTACGACGGACGGCGGGGGGGACAGATACGCAGTATTTT. Amino acids: CASSLRRTAGGTDTQYF. The genes are TRBV7-6 and TRBJ2-3; the match to TRBD2 covers 9 bases. Germline V gene sequence: CDR1 SGHVS, CDR2 FNYEAQ. J was trimmed by 3 bases and V by 2 bases; bases with no gene match: 9. CDR3 size: 17 residues.

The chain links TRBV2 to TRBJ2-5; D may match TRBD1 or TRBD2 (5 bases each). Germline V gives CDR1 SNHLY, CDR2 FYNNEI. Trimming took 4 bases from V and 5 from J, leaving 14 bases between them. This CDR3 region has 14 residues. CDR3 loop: CASSVWGSGETQYF. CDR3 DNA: TGTGCCAGCAGTGTATGGGGGTCCGGGGAGACCCAGTACTTC.

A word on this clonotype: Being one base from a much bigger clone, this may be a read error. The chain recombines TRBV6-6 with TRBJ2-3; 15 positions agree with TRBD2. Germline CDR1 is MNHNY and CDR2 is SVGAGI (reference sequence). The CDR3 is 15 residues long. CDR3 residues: CASDGTSGRSDMQYF. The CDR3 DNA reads TGTGCCAGCGACGGGACTAGCGGGAGGTCAGATATGCAGTATTTT.

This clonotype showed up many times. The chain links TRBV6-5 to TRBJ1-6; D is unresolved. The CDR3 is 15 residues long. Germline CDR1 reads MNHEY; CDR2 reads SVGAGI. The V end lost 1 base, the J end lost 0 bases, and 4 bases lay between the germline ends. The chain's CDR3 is CASSYFSSYNSPLHF. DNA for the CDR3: TGTGCCAGCAGTTACTTTAGCTCCTATAATTCACCCCTCCACTTT.

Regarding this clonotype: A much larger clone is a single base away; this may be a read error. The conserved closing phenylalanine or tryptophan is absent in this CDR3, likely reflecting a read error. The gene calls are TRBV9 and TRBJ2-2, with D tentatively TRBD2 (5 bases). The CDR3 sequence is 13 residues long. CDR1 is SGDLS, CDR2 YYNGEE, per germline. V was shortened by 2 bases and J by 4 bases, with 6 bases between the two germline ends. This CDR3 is CASSVGVTGELFV. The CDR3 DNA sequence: TGTGCCAGCAGCGTGGGAGTCACCGGGGAGCTGTTTGTT.

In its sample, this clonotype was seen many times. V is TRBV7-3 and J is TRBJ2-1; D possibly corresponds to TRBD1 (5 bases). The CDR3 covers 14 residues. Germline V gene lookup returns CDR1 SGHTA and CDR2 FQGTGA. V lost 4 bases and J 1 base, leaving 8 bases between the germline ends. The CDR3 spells CASSSDRSYNEQFF. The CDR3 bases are TGTGCCAGCAGCTCCGACAGATCCTACAATGAGCAGTTCTTC.

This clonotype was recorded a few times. The CDR3 sequence is CASSFQGAGANVLTF. CDR3 sequence (DNA): TGCGCCAGCAGCTTTCAGGGTGCTGGGGCCAACGTCCTGACTTTC. The genes are TRBV5-1 and TRBJ2-6, with D perhaps TRBD1 (5 bases). Deletions cut 2 bases from V and 2 bases from J, with 8 bases between. CDR3 length: 15 amino acids. The germline V gene encodes CDR1 SGHRS and CDR2 YFSETQ.

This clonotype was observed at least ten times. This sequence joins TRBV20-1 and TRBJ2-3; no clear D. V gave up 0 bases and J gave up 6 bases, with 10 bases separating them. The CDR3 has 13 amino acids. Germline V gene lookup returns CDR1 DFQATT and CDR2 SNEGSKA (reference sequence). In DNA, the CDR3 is TGCAGTGCTAGAGATATAGGGCTGGATACGCAGTATTTT. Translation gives CSARDIGLDTQYF.

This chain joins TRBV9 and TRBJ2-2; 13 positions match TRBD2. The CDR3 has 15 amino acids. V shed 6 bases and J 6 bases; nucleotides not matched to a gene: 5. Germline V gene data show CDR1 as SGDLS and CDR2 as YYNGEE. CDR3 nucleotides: TGTGCCAGCACCGGGACTAGCGGGACCCCCGGGGAGCTGTTTTTT. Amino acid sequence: CASTGTSGTPGELFF.

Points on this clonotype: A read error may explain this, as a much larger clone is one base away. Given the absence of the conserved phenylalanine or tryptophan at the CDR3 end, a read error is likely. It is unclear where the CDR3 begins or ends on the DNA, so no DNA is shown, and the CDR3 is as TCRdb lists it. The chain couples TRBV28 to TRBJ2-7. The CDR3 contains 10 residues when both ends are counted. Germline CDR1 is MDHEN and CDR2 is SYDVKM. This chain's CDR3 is CASASDSKYL.

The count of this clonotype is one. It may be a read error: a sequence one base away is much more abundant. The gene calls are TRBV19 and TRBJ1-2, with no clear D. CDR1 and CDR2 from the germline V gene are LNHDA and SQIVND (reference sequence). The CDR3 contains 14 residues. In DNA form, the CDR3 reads TGTGCCAGTAGTATAGAAAAGGGCAACTATGGCCACACCTTC. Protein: CASSIEKGNYGHTF.

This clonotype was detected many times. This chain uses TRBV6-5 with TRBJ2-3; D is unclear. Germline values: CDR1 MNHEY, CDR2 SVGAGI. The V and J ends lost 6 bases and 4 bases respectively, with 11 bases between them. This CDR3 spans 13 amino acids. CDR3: CASSPAVADTQYF. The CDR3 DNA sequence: TGTGCCAGCAGCCCCGCAGTGGCAGATACGCAGTATTTT.